The present T cell receptor beta chain was sequenced within a study of cytomegalovirus exposure and HLA in healthy donors. Findings and caveats of the study: The study reported that TCR beta sequences accurately predicted HLA-A and HLA-B alleles in most subjects. Rare TCR sequences predominated, though certain public TCRs were found in many donors.

Details on this clone: As yet, its antigen is unknown.

Donors were ostensibly healthy at sampling, although undocumented immune exposures were probable. With 60 Vbeta and 13 Jbeta primers, the PCR was carried out. Libraries were prepared by immunoSEQ multiplex PCR; TCRdb keeps only in-frame clonotypes and omits some of them. The sample features 70,000 to 80,000 clones, with roughly 2.8% in its top ten. Specimen: PBMCs. The source is a man aged 35 to 55 in good health and CMV-seronegative.

DNA of the CDR3: TGTGCCAGCAATGGCGGGGATTGGGGCAATCAGCCCCAGCATTTT. Translated, it gives CASNGGDWGNQPQHF. J is TRBJ1-5 and V is TRBV6-1, with D unclear. From germline, CDR1 is MNHNS and CDR2 SASEGT. V lost 7 bases and J 2 bases, leaving 15 bases between the germline ends. The CDR3 consists of 15 residues.